These 10 T cell receptor beta chains were sequenced from one sample in a study of blood T cell repertoires in COVID-19. Sequenced by immunoSEQ multiplex PCR; TCRdb stores in-frame clones only, minus some. Of approximately 130,000 clones detected, over 75% appear once; the ten largest clones hold approximately 8%. The source material was peripheral blood. Receptors were obtained from a man in his forties or fifties with acute or convalescent COVID-19.

The genes are TRBV5-1 and TRBJ1-3; D gene uncertain. This CDR3 region has 15 residues. CDR1 and CDR2 from the germline V gene are SGHRS and YFSETQ. Trimming cost V 5 bases and J 4 bases, with 16 bases left between them. CDR3 loop: CASRFDSVSGNTIYF. The CDR3 region has the DNA TGCGCCAGCAGATTTGATTCAGTGTCGGGAAACACCATATATTTT.

The rearrangement links TRBV6-2 or TRBV6-3 to TRBJ2-4, with D hard to call. The CDR3 contains 16 residues. Germline assignment: CDR1 MNHEY and CDR2 SVGEGT. V was clipped by 2 bases and J by 0 bases, with 11 bases between them. The CDR3 is CASSYTNALAKNIQYF. DNA of the CDR3: TGTGCCAGCAGTTACACTAACGCCTTAGCCAAAAACATTCAGTACTTC.

The rearrangement links TRBV5-1 to TRBJ2-3; 15 nucleotides agree with TRBD2. This CDR3 spans 19 amino acids. The germline gives CDR1 SGHRS, CDR2 YFSETQ. V lost 1 base, J lost 5 bases, and 11 bases stayed unmatched. CDR3 region: CASSLRIGLAGGPGDTQYF. The CDR3 DNA reads TGCGCCAGCAGCTTGAGAATCGGACTAGCGGGAGGGCCTGGAGATACGCAGTATTTT.

This chain links TRBV6-6 with TRBJ1-1; D is perhaps TRBD1 (5 bases). There are 13 residues in the CDR3. Trimming stripped 6 bases from V and 2 bases from J, with 10 bases between. Germline CDR1 is MNHNY and CDR2 is SVGAGI (reference sequence). The CDR3 loop reads CASSRRGNTEAFF. The CDR3 nucleotides are TGTGCCAGCAGCCGTAGGGGAAACACTGAAGCTTTCTTT.

J is TRBJ2-1 and V is TRBV6-5; perhaps TRBD1 as D (6 bases). Germline V lookup: CDR1 MNHEY, CDR2 SVGAGI. V was cut by 6 bases and J by 0 bases, with 12 bases left in between. The CDR3 totals 15 residues. The DNA for the CDR3 is TGTGCCAGCAGCCAAGGACAGAACTCCTACAATGAGCAGTTCTTC. It translates to CASSQGQNSYNEQFF.

The chain links TRBV7-2 to TRBJ2-7; 7 positions agree with TRBD1. The CDR3 length is 15 residues. CDR1 SGHTA and CDR2 FQGNSA come from the germline V gene. V trimming: 2 bases; J trimming: 2 bases; junction bases outside the gene matches: 6. CDR3 loop: CASSLSRTGPYEQYF. DNA for the CDR3: TGTGCCAGCAGCTTATCCCGGACAGGACCCTACGAGCAGTACTTC.

The chain joins TRBV5-4 to TRBJ2-5; possible D gene TRBD2, 5 bases. V was clipped by 2 bases and J by 1 base, with 12 bases between them. The CDR3 runs 15 residues. Germline V gene data show CDR1 as SGHNT and CDR2 as YYREEE (reference sequence). This CDR3 is CASSFPPGTQETQYF. The CDR3 region has the DNA TGTGCCAGCAGCTTTCCCCCGGGAACCCAAGAGACCCAGTACTTC.

J is TRBJ2-2 and V is TRBV7-9; maybe TRBD1 (5 bases). The CDR3 consists of 16 residues. CDR1 is SEHNR and CDR2 is FQNEAQ in the germline V gene (reference sequence). Trimming cost V 3 bases and J 2 bases, with 13 bases left between them. This chain's CDR3 is CASSFITGLNTGELFF. The CDR3 DNA follows: TGTGCCAGCAGCTTCATAACAGGTTTAAACACCGGGGAGCTGTTTTTT.

The chain joins TRBV5-1 to TRBJ2-7; possible D gene TRBD2, 6 bases. Germline CDR1 is SGHRS and CDR2 is YFSETQ. With 3 bases removed from V and 2 bases from J, the gap between germline ends came to 15 bases. The CDR3 totals 15 residues. This CDR3 is CASSWGDGFTYEQYF. CDR3 DNA: TGCGCCAGCAGCTGGGGGGACGGATTTACCTACGAGCAGTACTTC.

The V call is TRBV18, the J call TRBJ2-3, with TRBD1 matching over 7 bases. Per germline, CDR1 KGHSH and CDR2 LQKENI. The CDR3 length is 16 residues. V shed 2 bases, J shed 5 bases, and the junction held 10 bases outside the gene matches. The CDR3 protein is CASSPRSRGRGDTQYF. CDR3 nucleotide sequence: TGTGCCAGCTCACCAAGGAGTAGGGGGCGAGGAGATACGCAGTATTTT.